This TCR beta chain came from a study of T cell responses to AZD1222 COVID-19 vaccine. Study-wide background: Second doses that came at about 4 or about 12 weeks were put together. General observations from the study: After the peak T cell response, and only then, were repertoires sampled.

Germline V CDR1 and CDR2: LGHNA, YSLEER. Trimming at V came to 0 bases and at J to 4 bases, leaving 5 bases not matched to a gene. The CDR3 runs 16 residues. A remark on this clone: The antigen remains unidentified.

Assay: immunoSEQ multiplex PCR; the TCRdb copy retains only in-frame clones and omits some. The sample lists about 120,000 clones; 90% were seen once. The chain has TRBV4-3 and TRBJ1-5, with 8 bases aligning to TRBD1. Sequencing used peripheral blood, obtained on day 0 of AZD1222 vaccination. The TCR was taken from an adult in good health. CDR3 loop: CASSQDWTGKNQPQHF. CDR3 bases: TGCGCCAGCAGCCAAGATTGGACAGGGAAGAATCAGCCCCAGCATTTT.